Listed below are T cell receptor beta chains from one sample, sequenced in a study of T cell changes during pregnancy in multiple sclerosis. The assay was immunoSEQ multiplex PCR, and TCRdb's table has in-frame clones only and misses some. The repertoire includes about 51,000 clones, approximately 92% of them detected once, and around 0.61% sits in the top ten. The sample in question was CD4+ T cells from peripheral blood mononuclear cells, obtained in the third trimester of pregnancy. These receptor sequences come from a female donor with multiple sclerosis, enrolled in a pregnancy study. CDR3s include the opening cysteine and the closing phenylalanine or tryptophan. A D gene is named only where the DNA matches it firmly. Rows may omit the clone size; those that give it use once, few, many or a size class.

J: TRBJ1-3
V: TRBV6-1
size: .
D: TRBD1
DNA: TGTGCCAGCAGGAGACAGGGGTCCTCTGGAAACACCATATATTTT
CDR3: CASRRQGSSGNTIYF

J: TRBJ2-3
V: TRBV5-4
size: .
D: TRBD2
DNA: TGTGCCAGCAGCTTGGAAAGCGGGAGTAGCGATACGCAGTATTTT
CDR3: CASSLESGSSDTQYF

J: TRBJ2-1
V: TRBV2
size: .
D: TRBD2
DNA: TGTGCCAGCAGGGCTGGACTAGCTAATGAGCAGTTCTTC
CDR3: CASRAGLANEQFF

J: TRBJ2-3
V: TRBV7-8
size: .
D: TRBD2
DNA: TGTGCCAGCAGCTCGCGGGAGGGAGGACCAGATACGCAGTATTTT
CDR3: CASSSREGGPDTQYF

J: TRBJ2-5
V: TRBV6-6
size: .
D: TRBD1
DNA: TGTGCCAGCAGTTACTCGGCCGGGGACAGGGGGCGAACCCAGTACTTC
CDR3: CASSYSAGDRGRTQYF

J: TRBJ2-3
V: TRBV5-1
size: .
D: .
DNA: TGCGCCAGCAGCTTGGGGCAGGTCACAGATACGCAGTATTTT
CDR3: CASSLGQVTDTQYF

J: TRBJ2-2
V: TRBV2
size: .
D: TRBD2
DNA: TGTGCCAGCAGTATACTAGCGGGACACACCGGGGAGCTGTTTTTT
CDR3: CASSILAGHTGELFF

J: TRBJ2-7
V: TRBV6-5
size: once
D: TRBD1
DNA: TGTGCCAGCATGGTGGACAGGGTCTCCTACGAGCAGTACTTC
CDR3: CASMVDRVSYEQYF

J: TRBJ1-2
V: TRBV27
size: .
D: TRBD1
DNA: TGTGCCAGCAGCGAACTCTCCGGGACAGGGGCCTATGGCTACACCTTC
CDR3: CASSELSGTGAYGYTF

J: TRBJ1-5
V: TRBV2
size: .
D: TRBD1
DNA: TGTGCCAGCAGTGCTGGACAGGGGGGGGGTTTTAGGCCCCAGCATTTT
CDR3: CASSAGQGGGFRPQHF

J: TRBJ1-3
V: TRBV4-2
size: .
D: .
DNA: TGTGCCAGCAGCCAAGAGCGGGGGGCCGGAAACACCATATATTTT
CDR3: CASSQERGAGNTIYF

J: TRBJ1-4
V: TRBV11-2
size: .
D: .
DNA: TGTGCCAGCAGCCCAAACCTAGGAAAACTGTTTTTT
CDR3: CASSPNLGKLFF

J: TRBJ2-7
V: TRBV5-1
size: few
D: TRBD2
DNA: TGCGCCAGCACCCAAGCGGGATCCTCCTACGAGCAGTACTTC
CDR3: CASTQAGSSYEQYF

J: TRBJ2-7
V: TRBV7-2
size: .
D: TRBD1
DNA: TGTGCCAGCAGCTTATCCAGACAGGGGGGCTACGAGCAGTACTTC
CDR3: CASSLSRQGGYEQYF

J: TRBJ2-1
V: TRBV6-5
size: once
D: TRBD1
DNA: TGTGCCAGCAGCCAGGGGGCTACGCATTTCTTC
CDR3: CASSQGATHFF

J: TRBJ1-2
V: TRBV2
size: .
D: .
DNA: TGTGCCAGCAGTGAGGGGGGACCCGTTGGCTACACCTTC
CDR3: CASSEGGPVGYTF

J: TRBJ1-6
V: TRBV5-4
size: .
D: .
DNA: TGTGCCAGCAGCTTGGTTGGGGGAGGAAGCCTCCACTTT
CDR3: CASSLVGGGSLHF

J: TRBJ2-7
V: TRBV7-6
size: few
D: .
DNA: TGTGCCAGCAGCTCACACTACTACGAGCAGTACTTC
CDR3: CASSSHYYEQYF

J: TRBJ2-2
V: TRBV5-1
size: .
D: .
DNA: TGCGCCAGCAGCTTGAGAGGAACGAACACCGGGGAGCTGTTTTTT
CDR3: CASSLRGTNTGELFF

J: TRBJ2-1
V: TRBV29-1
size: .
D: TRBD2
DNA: TGCAGCGTTAGGCGGGGGGGCAATGAGCAGTTCTTC
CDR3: CSVRRGGNEQFF

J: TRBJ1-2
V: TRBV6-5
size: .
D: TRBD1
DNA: TGTGCCAGCAGTTACTTGACAGGGGGCAACTATGGCTACACCTTC
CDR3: CASSYLTGGNYGYTF

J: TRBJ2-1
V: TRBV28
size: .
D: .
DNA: TGTGCCAGCAGTTTAGATAACAGAAGCTCCTACAATGAGCAGTTCTTC
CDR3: CASSLDNRSSYNEQFF

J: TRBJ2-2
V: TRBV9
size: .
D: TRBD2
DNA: TGTGCCAGCAGCGTAGCGACTAGCGGGAGTGGGGAGCTGTTTTTT
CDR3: CASSVATSGSGELFF

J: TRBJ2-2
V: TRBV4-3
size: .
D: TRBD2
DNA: TGCGCCAGCAGCCAAAGACCAGGAGCGGGAGGGCCTAACACCGGGGAGCTGTTTTTT
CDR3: CASSQRPGAGGPNTGELFF

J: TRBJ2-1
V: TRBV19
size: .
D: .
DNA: TGTGCCAGTAGTATGCTGGTGGCTAGCCCCTACAATGAGCAGTTCTTC
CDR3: CASSMLVASPYNEQFF

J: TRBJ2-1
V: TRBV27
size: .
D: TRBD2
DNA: TGTGCCAGCAGTACCACCCTAGCGGGAGAGGATGAGCAGTTCTTC
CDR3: CASSTTLAGEDEQFF

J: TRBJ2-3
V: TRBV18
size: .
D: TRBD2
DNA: TGTGCCAGCTCCGCCCTAGCGGGGACCACAGATACGCAGTATTTT
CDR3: CASSALAGTTDTQYF

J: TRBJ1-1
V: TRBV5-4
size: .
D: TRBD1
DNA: TGTGCCAGCAGTCCGGACAGGGGTAGGGACACTGAAGCTTTCTTT
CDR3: CASSPDRGRDTEAFF

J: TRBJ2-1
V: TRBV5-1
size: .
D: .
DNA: TGCGCCAGCAGCTTGGTTACTGGTAGGAGCTCCTACAATGAGCAGTTCTTC
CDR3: CASSLVTGRSSYNEQFF

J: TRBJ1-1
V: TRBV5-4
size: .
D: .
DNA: TGTGCCAGCAGCGGGCGAGGAGGGGTGAACACTGAAGCTTTCTTT
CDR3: CASSGRGGVNTEAFF

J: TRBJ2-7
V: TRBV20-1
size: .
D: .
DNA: TGCAGTGCTAGATTTACCTACGAGCAGTACTTC
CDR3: CSARFTYEQYF

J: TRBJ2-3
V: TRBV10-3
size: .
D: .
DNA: TGTGCCACACTAGCACACGATGGCACAGATACGCAGTATTTT
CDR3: CATLAHDGTDTQYF

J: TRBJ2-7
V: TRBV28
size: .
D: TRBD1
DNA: TGTGCCAGCTCAAACCCGGGACAGGGGTCAGGCGAGCAGTACTTC
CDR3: CASSNPGQGSGEQYF

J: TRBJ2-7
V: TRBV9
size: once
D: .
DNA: TGTGCCAGCAGCCTTACTCAGGGTAAGCAGTACTTC
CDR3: CASSLTQGKQYF

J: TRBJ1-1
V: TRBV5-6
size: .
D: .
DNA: TGTGCCAGCAATCGTCGGGATTGGAACACTGAAGCTTTCTTT
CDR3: CASNRRDWNTEAFF

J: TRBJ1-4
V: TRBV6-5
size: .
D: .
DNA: TGTGCCAGCAGGCCCACAGGGAGTTGGGAAAAACTGTTTTTT
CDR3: CASRPTGSWEKLFF

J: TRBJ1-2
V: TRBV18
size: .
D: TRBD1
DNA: TGTGCCAGCTCACCACAGACAGGGCGTCCTTTTGGCTACACCTTC
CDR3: CASSPQTGRPFGYTF

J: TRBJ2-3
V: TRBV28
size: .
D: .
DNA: TGTGCCAGCAGCCTAGGCCGGCGGGCTCCCTCGGGTACGCAGTATTTT
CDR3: CASSLGRRAPSGTQYF

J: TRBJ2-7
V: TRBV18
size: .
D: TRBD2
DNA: TGTGCCAGCTCACCGCCAGGACTAGCAATCCACGAGCAGTACTTC
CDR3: CASSPPGLAIHEQYF

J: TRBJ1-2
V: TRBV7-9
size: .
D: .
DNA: TGTGCCAGCAGCTCCGGGGGGAGTGGCTATGGCTACACCTTC
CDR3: CASSSGGSGYGYTF